This T cell receptor beta chain comes out of a study of OX40 agonist ivuxolimab in advanced cancers. Here immunoSEQ multiplex PCR was the method, and the copy in TCRdb shows in-frame clones only, minus some. The data contain around 60,000 clones, 79% of them singletons. V was pared by 0 bases and J by 2 bases, with 12 bases between. CDR3 length: 15 amino acids. Germline loops: CDR1 SGDLS, CDR2 YYNGEE. The chain carries TRBV9 and TRBJ2-7, with D possibly TRBD1 on 5 matching bases. The input for sequencing was CD4+ or CD8+ T cells sorted from blood, taken in a trial of the OX40 agonist ivuxolimab. The sequence was obtained from an adult with an advanced solid tumor such as melanoma, head and neck, liver or kidney cancer. The CDR3 loop reads CASSVGGRATYEQYF. The CDR3 region has the DNA TGTGCCAGCAGCGTAGGTGGCAGGGCTACCTACGAGCAGTACTTC.